This TCR beta chain was sequenced in a study of blood T cell repertoires in COVID-19. Study in general: Italy, Spain and the United States were the sources of the convalescent and acute COVID-19 samples. Sources were T cells, B-cell-depleted T cells, or PBMCs; the material itself was cDNA or gDNA.

Profiled with immunoSEQ multiplex PCR; TCRdb holds only in-frame clones, not every one. Among about 220,000 clones listed, around 82% were seen once. This CDR3 is built from 13 residues. The V gene lost 1 base and the J gene lost 8 bases, with 11 bases spanning the gap. What was sequenced was peripheral blood. The genes are TRBV12-3 or TRBV12-4 and TRBJ1-1, with unresolved D. This sequence originates from a woman aged 40 to 55 with active or convalescent COVID-19. CDR3 sequence: CASSLGPGIEAFF. In DNA, the CDR3 is TGTGCCAGCAGTTTAGGACCAGGAATCGAAGCTTTCTTT.